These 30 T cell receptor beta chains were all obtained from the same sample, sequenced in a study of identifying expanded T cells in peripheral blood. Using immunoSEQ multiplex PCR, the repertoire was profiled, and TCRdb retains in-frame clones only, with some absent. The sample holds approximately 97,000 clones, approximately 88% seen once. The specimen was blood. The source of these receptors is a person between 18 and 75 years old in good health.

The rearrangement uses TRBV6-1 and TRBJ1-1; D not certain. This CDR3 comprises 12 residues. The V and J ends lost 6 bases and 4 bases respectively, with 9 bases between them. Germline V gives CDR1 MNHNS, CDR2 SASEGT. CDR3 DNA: TGTGCCAGCAGAGCGTGGGCCACTGAAGCTTTCTTT. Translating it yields CASRAWATEAFF.

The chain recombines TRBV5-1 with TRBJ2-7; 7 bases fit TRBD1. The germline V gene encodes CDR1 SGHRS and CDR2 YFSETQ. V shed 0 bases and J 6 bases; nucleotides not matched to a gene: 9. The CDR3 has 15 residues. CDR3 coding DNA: TGCGCCAGCAGCTTGGGGACAGGTTTGGCTGGCGAGCAGTACTTC. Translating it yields CASSLGTGLAGEQYF.

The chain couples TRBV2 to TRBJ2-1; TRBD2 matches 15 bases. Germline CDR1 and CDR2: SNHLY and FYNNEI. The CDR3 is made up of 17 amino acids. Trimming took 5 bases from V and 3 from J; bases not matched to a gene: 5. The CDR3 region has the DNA TGTGCCAGCAGTACCGGGACTAGCGGGGGGAGCTACAATGAGCAGTTCTTC. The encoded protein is CASSTGTSGGSYNEQFF.

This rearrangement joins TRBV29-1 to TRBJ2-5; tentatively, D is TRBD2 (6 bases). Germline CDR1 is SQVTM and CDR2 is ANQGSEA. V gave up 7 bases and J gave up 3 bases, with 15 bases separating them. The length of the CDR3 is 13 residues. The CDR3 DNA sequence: TGCAGCGCCCATGGACTACCCGAAGAGACCCAGTACTTC. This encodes CSAHGLPEETQYF.

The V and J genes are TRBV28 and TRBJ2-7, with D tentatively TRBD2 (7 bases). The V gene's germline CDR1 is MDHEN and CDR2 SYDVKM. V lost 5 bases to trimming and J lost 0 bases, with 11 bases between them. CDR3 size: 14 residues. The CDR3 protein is CASSRGGNSYEQYF. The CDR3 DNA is TGTGCCAGCAGTAGGGGGGGAAACTCCTACGAGCAGTACTTC.

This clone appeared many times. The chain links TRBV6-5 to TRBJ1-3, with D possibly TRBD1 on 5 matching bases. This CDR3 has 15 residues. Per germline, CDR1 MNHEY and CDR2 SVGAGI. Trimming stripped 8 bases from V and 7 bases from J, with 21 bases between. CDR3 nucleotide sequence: TGTGCCAGCTCGGAGGGGTCGCATAAGAGGAACACCATATATTTT. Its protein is CASSEGSHKRNTIYF.

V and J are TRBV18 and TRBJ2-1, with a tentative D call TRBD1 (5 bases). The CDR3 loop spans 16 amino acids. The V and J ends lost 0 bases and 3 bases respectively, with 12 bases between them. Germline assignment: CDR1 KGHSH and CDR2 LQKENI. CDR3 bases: TGTGCCAGCTCACCACCGGCGCGCAGGGTCTACAATGAGCAGTTCTTC. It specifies CASSPPARRVYNEQFF.

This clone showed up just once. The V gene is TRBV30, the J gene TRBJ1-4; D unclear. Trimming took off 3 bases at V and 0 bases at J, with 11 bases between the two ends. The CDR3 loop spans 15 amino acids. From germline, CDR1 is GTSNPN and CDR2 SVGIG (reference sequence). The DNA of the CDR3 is TGTGCCTGGAGGACCCCCGGGACAACTAATGAAAAACTGTTTTTT. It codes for CAWRTPGTTNEKLFF.

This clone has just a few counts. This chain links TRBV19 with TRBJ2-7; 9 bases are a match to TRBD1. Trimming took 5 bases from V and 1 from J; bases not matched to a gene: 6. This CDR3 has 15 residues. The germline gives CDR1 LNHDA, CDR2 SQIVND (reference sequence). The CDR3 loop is CASSQPGQGSYEQYF. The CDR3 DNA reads TGTGCCAGTAGTCAACCGGGACAGGGTTCCTACGAGCAGTACTTC.

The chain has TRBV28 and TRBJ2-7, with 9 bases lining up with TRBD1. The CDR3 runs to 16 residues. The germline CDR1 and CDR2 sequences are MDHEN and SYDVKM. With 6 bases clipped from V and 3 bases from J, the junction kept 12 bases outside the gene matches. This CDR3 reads CASRTPPGQGVYEQYF. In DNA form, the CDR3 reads TGTGCCAGCAGAACACCGCCGGGACAGGGAGTCTACGAGCAGTACTTC.

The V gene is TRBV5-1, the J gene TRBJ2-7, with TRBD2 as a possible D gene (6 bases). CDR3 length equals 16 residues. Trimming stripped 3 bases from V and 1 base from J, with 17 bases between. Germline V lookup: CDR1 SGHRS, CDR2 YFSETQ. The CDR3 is CASSSISGVPSYEQYF. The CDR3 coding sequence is TGCGCCAGCAGCTCAATTAGCGGAGTACCTTCCTACGAGCAGTACTTC.

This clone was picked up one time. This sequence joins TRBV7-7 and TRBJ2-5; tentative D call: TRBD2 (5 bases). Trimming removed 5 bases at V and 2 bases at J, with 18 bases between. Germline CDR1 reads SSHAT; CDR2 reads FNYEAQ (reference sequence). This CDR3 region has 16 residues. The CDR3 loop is CASSASRATGQETQYF. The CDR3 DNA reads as TGTGCCAGCAGCGCCTCCCGGGCTACGGGACAAGAGACCCAGTACTTC.

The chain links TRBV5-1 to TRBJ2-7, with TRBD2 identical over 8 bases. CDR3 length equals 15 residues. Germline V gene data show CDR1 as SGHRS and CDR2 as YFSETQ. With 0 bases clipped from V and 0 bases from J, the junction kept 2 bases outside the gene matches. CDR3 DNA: TGCGCCAGCAGCTTGGCGGGGGGGAGCTCCTACGAGCAGTACTTC. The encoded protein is CASSLAGGSSYEQYF. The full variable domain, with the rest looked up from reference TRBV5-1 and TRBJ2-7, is KAGVTQTPRYLIKTRGQQVTLSCSPISGHRSVSWYQQTPGQGLQFLFEYFSETQRNKGNFPGRFSGRQFSNSRSEMNVSTLELGDSALYLCASSLAGGSSYEQYFGPGTRLTVT.

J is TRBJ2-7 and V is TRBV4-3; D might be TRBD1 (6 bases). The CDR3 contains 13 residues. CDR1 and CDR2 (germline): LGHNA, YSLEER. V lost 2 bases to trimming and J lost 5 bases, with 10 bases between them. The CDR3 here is CASSQLQGHEQYF. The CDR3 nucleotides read TGCGCCAGCAGCCAATTACAGGGTCACGAGCAGTACTTC.

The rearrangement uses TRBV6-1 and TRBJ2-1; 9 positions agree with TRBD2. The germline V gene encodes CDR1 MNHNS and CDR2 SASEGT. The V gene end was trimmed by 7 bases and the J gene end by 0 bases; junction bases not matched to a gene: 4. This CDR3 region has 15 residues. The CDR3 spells CASISSGNSYNEQFF. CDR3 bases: TGTGCCAGCATTTCTAGCGGGAACTCCTACAATGAGCAGTTCTTC.

The CDR3 here is CASSTMGGLAVGGTYEQYF. In DNA form, the CDR3 reads TGTGCCAGCAGCACAATGGGGGGACTAGCGGTAGGTGGTACCTACGAGCAGTACTTC. J is TRBJ2-7 and V is TRBV5-4, with 11 nucleotides matching TRBD2. Germline V CDR1 and CDR2: SGHNT, YYREEE (reference sequence). Unmatched junction bases numbered 17, after V lost 4 bases and J lost 2 bases. This CDR3 is 19 amino acids long.

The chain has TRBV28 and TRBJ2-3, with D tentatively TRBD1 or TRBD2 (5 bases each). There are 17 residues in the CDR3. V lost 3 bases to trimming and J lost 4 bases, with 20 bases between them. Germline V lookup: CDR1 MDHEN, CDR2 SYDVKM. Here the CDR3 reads CASSFTFGRRGADTQYF. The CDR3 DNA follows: TGTGCCAGCAGTTTTACGTTTGGCAGACGAGGGGCAGATACGCAGTATTTT.

The CDR3 DNA reads TGCGCCAGCATAAGGGACACCAGCACAGATACGCAGTATTTT. Amino acids: CASIRDTSTDTQYF. The chain carries TRBV5-1 and TRBJ2-3, with D possibly TRBD1 on 6 matching bases. The CDR3 length is 14 residues. Trimming cost V 6 bases and J 0 bases, with 11 bases left between them. From germline, CDR1 is SGHRS and CDR2 YFSETQ.

DNA for the CDR3: TGTGCCAGCAGCCCAGGACTAGCGCGTAGCTCCTACAATGAGCAGTTCTTC. This gives the protein CASSPGLARSSYNEQFF. The V call is TRBV11-3, the J call TRBJ2-1; the match to TRBD2 covers 9 bases. CDR1 SGHNT and CDR2 YENEEA come from the germline V gene. There are 17 residues in the CDR3. Germline trimming cut 5 bases from V and 0 bases from J; bases unmatched to any gene: 8. Together with reference TRBV11-3 and TRBJ2-1, the CDR3 gives the full variable domain: EAGVVQSPRYKIIEKKQPVAFWCNPISGHNTLYWYLQNLGQGPELLIRYENEEAVDDSQLPKDRFSAERLKGVDSTLKIQPAELGDSAVYLCASSPGLARSSYNEQFFGPGTRLTVL.

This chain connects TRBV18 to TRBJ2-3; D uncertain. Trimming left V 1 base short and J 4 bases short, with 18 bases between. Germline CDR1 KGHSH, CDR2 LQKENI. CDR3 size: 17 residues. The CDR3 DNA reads TGTGCCAGCTCACCACAATTTTACGACCGTACCGCAGATACGCAGTATTTT. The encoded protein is CASSPQFYDRTADTQYF.

CDR3 amino acids: CASGAWGYEQYF. The CDR3 DNA follows: TGTGCCAGCGGGGCTTGGGGTTACGAGCAGTACTTC. This chain connects TRBV25-1 to TRBJ2-7, with D maybe TRBD1 (5 bases). Germline CDR1 MGHDK, CDR2 SYGVNS. This CDR3 is built from 12 residues. V was clipped by 8 bases and J by 4 bases, with 12 bases between them.

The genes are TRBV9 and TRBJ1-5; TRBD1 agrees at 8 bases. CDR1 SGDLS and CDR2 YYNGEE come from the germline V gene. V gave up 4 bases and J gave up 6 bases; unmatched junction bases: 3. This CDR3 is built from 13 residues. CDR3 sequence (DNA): TGTGCCAGCAGCATAGGGACAGGTCAGCCCCAGCATTTT. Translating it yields CASSIGTGQPQHF.

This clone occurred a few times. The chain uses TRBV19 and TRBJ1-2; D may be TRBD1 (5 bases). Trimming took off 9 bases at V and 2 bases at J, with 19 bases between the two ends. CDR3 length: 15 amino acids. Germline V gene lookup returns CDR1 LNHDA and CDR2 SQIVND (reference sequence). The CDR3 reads CASLRRGLTNYGYTF. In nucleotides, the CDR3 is TGTGCCAGCCTCCGACGGGGACTCACCAACTATGGCTACACCTTC.

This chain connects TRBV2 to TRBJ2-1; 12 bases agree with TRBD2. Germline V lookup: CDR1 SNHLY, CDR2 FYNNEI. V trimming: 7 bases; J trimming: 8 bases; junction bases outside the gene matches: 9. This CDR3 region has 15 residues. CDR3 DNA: TGTGCCAGCATTCTCCTAGCGGGAGGGTGGGATGAGCAGTTCTTC. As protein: CASILLAGGWDEQFF.

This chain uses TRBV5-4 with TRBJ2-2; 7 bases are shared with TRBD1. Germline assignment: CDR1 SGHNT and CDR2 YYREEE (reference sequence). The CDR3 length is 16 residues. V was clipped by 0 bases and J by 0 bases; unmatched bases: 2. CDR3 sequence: CASSLGGQTNTGELFF. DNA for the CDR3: TGTGCCAGCAGCTTGGGGGGACAGACGAACACCGGGGAGCTGTTTTTT.

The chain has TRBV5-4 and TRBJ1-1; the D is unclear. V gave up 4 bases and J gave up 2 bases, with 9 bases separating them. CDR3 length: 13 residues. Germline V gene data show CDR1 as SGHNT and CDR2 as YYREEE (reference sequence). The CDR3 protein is CASSRDSNTEAFF. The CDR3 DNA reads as TGTGCCAGCAGCCGAGACTCCAACACTGAAGCTTTCTTT. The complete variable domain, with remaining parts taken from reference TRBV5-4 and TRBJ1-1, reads ETGVTQSPTHLIKTRGQQVTLRCSSQSGHNTVSWYQQALGQGPQFIFQYYREEENGRGNFPPRFSGLQFPNYSSELNVNALELDDSALYLCASSRDSNTEAFFGQGTRLTVV.

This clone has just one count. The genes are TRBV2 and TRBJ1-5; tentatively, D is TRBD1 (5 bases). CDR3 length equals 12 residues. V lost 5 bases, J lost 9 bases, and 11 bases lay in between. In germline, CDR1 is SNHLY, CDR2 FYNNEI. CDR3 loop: CASSSTGGPQHF. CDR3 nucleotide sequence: TGTGCCAGCAGTTCGACTGGGGGGCCCCAGCATTTT.

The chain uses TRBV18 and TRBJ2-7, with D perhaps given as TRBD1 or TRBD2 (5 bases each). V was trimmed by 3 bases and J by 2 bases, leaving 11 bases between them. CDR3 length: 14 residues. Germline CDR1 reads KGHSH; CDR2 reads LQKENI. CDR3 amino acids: CASSPWDGAYEQYF. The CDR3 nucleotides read TGTGCCAGCTCACCTTGGGACGGAGCCTACGAGCAGTACTTC.

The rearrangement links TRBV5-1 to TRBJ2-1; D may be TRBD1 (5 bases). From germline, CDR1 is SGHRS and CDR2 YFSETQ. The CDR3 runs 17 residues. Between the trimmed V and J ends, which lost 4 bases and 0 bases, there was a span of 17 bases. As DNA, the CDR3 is TGCGCCAGCAGCAGATTTAGCAGGGTAGGCTCCTACAATGAGCAGTTCTTC. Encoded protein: CASSRFSRVGSYNEQFF.

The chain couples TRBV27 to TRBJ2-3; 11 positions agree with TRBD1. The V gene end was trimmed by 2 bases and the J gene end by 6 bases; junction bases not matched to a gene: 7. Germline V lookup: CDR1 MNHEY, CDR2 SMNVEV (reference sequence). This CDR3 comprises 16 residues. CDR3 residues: CASSLAWTGGFDTQYF. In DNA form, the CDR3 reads TGTGCCAGCAGTTTAGCATGGACAGGGGGCTTTGATACGCAGTATTTT.